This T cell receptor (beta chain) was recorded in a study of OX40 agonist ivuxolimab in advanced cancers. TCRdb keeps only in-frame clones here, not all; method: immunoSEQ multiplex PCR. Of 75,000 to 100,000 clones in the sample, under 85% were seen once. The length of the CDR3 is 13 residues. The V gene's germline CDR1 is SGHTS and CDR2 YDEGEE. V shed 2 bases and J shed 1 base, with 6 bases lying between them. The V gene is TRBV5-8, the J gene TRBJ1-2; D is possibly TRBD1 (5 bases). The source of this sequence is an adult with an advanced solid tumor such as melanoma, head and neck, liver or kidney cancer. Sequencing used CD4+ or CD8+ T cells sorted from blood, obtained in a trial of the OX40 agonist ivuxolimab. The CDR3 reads CASSLQVNYGYTF. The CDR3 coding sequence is TGTGCCAGCAGCTTACAGGTTAACTATGGCTACACCTTC.